This TCR beta chain is drawn from a study of cytomegalovirus exposure and HLA in healthy donors. Turning to the study itself: The 120 validation repertoires used the same platform as the roughly 700 first-cohort repertoires (as reported by a later analysis).

Findings and limits, study-wide: Researchers catalogued about 150 TCR beta chains as cytomegalovirus-associated.

Germline V gene sequence: CDR1 KGHSY, CDR2 FQNENV. Trimming removed 0 bases at V and 5 bases at J, with 16 bases between. The CDR3 has 16 residues. To note about this clone: Its antigen is undetermined.

Here immunoSEQ multiplex PCR was the method, and the copy in TCRdb shows in-frame clones only, minus some. The top ten hold roughly 3.2% of the sample, which has 78,000 or so clones, 94% seen once. What was sequenced was PBMCs. The TCR sequence derives from a young woman in good health and CMV-seropositive. The chain has TRBV16 and TRBJ2-5; D remains ambiguous. CDR3 DNA sequence: TGTGCCAGCAGCCAATCTCCGGGTCCCGAAGTCGAGACCCAGTACTTC. Translation gives CASSQSPGPEVETQYF.